This T cell receptor (beta chain) was identified during a study of control samples from healthy donors and cancer patients. Using immunoSEQ multiplex PCR, the repertoire was profiled, and TCRdb retains in-frame clones only, with some absent. The sample carries fewer than 90,000 clones, around 87% recorded once. Germline V gene data show CDR1 as SGHTA and CDR2 as FQGNSA. The V gene end was trimmed by 3 bases and the J gene end by 5 bases; junction bases not matched to a gene: 10. The CDR3 is made up of 16 amino acids. The sequenced sample was blood. The V call is TRBV7-2, the J call TRBJ2-5; TRBD2 agrees at 9 bases. This sequence was found in a man aged 50-59 years in good health. CDR3 residues: CASSFRLAGEGETQYF. CDR3 bases: TGTGCCAGCAGCTTCCGATTAGCGGGGGAGGGGGAGACCCAGTACTTC.